Listed here are 24 T cell receptor beta chains from one sample, sequenced in a study of CD8 T cells in Susac syndrome. RNA in amounts of about 0.45 to 1 ug was reverse transcribed with random hexamers. TCRdb re-called the immunoSEQ multiplex PCR reads through MiXCR, storing one row per CDR3 protein. The sample has approximately 120,000 distinct CDR3 sequences, around 95% seen once. What was sequenced was CD8+ T cells from PBMCs. These receptors were taken from a human donor with Susac syndrome.

The V gene is TRBV24-1, the J gene TRBJ2-5; TRBD1 aligns across 9 bases. The germline V gene has CDR1 KGHDR and CDR2 SFDVKD. The CDR3 runs 17 residues. The ends lost 0 bases at V and 2 bases at J; junction bases unmatched: 6. The CDR3: CATSDLDSGTGQETQYF. The CDR3 DNA reads as TGTGCCACCAGTGATTTGGATTCCGGGACAGGGCAAGAGACCCAGTACTTC.

This chain joins TRBV6-2 or TRBV6-3 and TRBJ2-7, with D unclear. The CDR3 runs 14 residues. Between the trimmed V and J ends, which lost 2 bases and 0 bases, there was a span of 8 bases. Germline assignment: CDR1 MNHEY and CDR2 SVGEGT. This CDR3 reads CASSYEQNSYEQYF. CDR3 sequence (DNA): TGTGCCAGCAGTTACGAACAGAACTCCTACGAGCAGTACTTC.

The chain has TRBV12-3 or TRBV12-4 and TRBJ2-3; D unresolved. CDR3 size: 15 residues. The V gene lost 1 base and the J gene lost 0 bases, with 8 bases spanning the gap. The CDR3 coding sequence is TGTGCCAGCAGTTTAGAGGCAGAAAGCACAGATACGCAGTATTTT. It yields the protein CASSLEAESTDTQYF.

This chain uses TRBV12-3 or TRBV12-4 with TRBJ2-7; D unresolved. Trimming removed 3 bases at V and 2 bases at J, with 8 bases between. The length of the CDR3 is 13 residues. The chain's CDR3 is CASSFGQPYEQYF. The CDR3 nucleotides read TGTGCCAGCAGTTTCGGGCAGCCCTACGAGCAGTACTTC.

CDR3 protein: CSASPGQGGLFF. In DNA form, the CDR3 reads TGCAGCGCTTCGCCGGGACAGGGTGGACTGTTTTTT. The chain recombines TRBV29-1 with TRBJ1-4, with TRBD1 matching over 9 bases. The V gene's germline CDR1 is SQVTM and CDR2 ANQGSEA. Trimming cost V 7 bases and J 13 bases; bases outside gene matches: 10. This CDR3 has 12 residues.

The V gene is TRBV6-4, the J gene TRBJ2-1; 9 bases match TRBD2. The length of the CDR3 is 16 residues. V was pared by 3 bases and J by 0 bases, with 3 bases of the junction left unmatched. In germline, CDR1 is MRHNA, CDR2 SNTAGT. The CDR3 sequence: CASSDSGGSSYNEQFF. DNA for the CDR3: TGTGCCAGCAGTGATAGCGGGGGCAGCTCCTACAATGAGCAGTTCTTC.

The chain joins TRBV15 to TRBJ2-7, with D maybe TRBD2 (5 bases). V was trimmed by 3 bases and J by 1 base, leaving 13 bases between them. Germline lookup yields CDR1 LNHNV and CDR2 YYDKDF (reference sequence). The CDR3 runs to 15 residues. The CDR3 sequence: CATSSSGGPSYEQYF. The DNA for the CDR3 is TGTGCCACCAGCAGCAGCGGCGGTCCTTCCTACGAGCAGTACTTC. Filled out from reference TRBV15 and TRBJ2-7, the complete variable domain reads DAMVIQNPRYQVTQFGKPVTLSCSQTLNHNVMYWYQQKSSQAPKLLFHYYDKDFNNEADTPDNFQSRRPNTSFCFLDIRSPGLGDTAMYLCATSSSGGPSYEQYFGPGTRLTVT.

This clonotype was counted only a few times. The chain employs TRBV5-1 and TRBJ2-1; D ambiguous. The CDR3 length is 13 residues. Deletions cut 1 base from V and 4 bases from J, with 6 bases between. Germline-derived CDR1 and CDR2 are SGHRS and YFSETQ. This chain's CDR3 is CASSLLGYNEQFF. In nucleotides, the CDR3 is TGCGCCAGCAGCTTGCTGGGATACAATGAGCAGTTCTTC.

The gene calls are TRBV6-4 and TRBJ2-6, with TRBD1 as a possible D gene (6 bases). CDR1 and CDR2 (germline): MRHNA, SNTAGT. This CDR3 contains 14 residues. V was clipped by 5 bases and J by 2 bases, with 7 bases between them. CDR3 sequence: CASSPGAGANVLTF. CDR3 nucleotide sequence: TGTGCCAGCAGTCCAGGGGCTGGGGCCAACGTCCTGACTTTC.

The chain joins TRBV2 to TRBJ1-2, with 8 bases matching TRBD1. The J segment lost 4 bases and the V segment lost 11 bases, leaving 9 bases of the junction unmatched. Germline CDR1 SNHLY, CDR2 FYNNEI. This CDR3 spans 13 amino acids. This CDR3 reads CAGQQGDGYGYTF. Written as DNA, the CDR3 is TGTGCCGGACAACAGGGGGACGGCTATGGCTACACCTTC. The full variable domain, with the rest looked up from reference TRBV2 and TRBJ1-2, is EPEVTQTPSHQVTQMGQEVILRCVPISNHLYFYWYRQILGQKVEFLVSFYNNEISEKSEIFDDQFSVERPDGSNFTLKIRSTKLEDSAMYFCAGQQGDGYGYTFGSGTRLTVV.

This chain connects TRBV25-1 to TRBJ1-2; D gene uncertain. CDR1 is MGHDK and CDR2 is SYGVNS in the germline V gene. The V and J ends lost 1 base and 0 bases respectively, with 12 bases between them. The CDR3 has 16 residues. CDR3 sequence reads: CASSESGKETNYGYTF. As DNA, the CDR3 is TGTGCCAGCAGTGAATCTGGAAAGGAAACTAACTATGGCTACACCTTC.

CDR3 amino acids: CASSPRFYAAYEQYF. CDR3 DNA sequence: TGTGCCAGCAGTCCTCGGTTCTACGCCGCCTACGAGCAGTACTTC. This chain connects TRBV27 to TRBJ2-7; no reliable D call. This CDR3 spans 15 amino acids. Trimming took 5 bases from V and 2 from J, leaving 16 bases between them. In germline, CDR1 is MNHEY, CDR2 SMNVEV (reference sequence).

The genes are TRBV29-1 and TRBJ2-7; 8 nucleotides agree with TRBD2. Germline CDR1 and CDR2: SQVTM and ANQGSEA. The CDR3 is made up of 13 amino acids. Trimming took 5 bases from V and 2 from J; bases not matched to a gene: 5. CDR3 protein: CSVSGSIPYEQYF. The CDR3 DNA is TGCAGCGTTAGCGGGAGTATCCCCTACGAGCAGTACTTC.

The chain couples TRBV9 to TRBJ1-2; D is perhaps TRBD1 (6 bases). Trimming removed 0 bases at V and 1 base at J, with 7 bases between. CDR1 and CDR2 from the germline V gene are SGDLS and YYNGEE. This CDR3 region has 14 residues. DNA of the CDR3: TGTGCCAGCAGCGTAGCGGACAGTAACTATGGCTACACCTTC. It codes for CASSVADSNYGYTF.

The rearrangement joins TRBV5-1 to TRBJ1-2; D perhaps matches TRBD1 (6 bases). Germline assignment: CDR1 SGHRS and CDR2 YFSETQ. The CDR3 runs 14 residues. V dropped 0 bases and J dropped 2 bases, with 8 bases sitting between them. In DNA, the CDR3 is TGCGCCAGCAGCTTGGACAGGGTCAACTATGGCTACACCTTC. Its protein is CASSLDRVNYGYTF.

V and J are TRBV27 and TRBJ1-1, with D possibly being TRBD1 (6 bases). The CDR3 sequence is 15 residues long. Trimming left V 5 bases short and J 6 bases short, with 19 bases between. From germline, CDR1 is MNHEY and CDR2 SMNVEV (reference sequence). The CDR3 reads CASSPPTRGRPEAFF. The CDR3, as DNA: TGTGCCAGCAGTCCACCAACCCGGGGGCGGCCTGAAGCTTTCTTT.

This chain uses TRBV14 with TRBJ2-7, with TRBD2 matching 7 bases. The germline V gene encodes CDR1 SGHDN and CDR2 FVKESK. The CDR3 has 15 residues. V was pared by 4 bases and J by 6 bases, with 12 bases of the junction left unmatched. The CDR3 region has the DNA TGTGCCAGCAGCCCGTCACAAACTAGCGTGGCCGAGCAGTACTTC. The encoded protein is CASSPSQTSVAEQYF.

The chain has TRBV12-3 or TRBV12-4 and TRBJ2-3; D call uncertain. Trimming pared 8 bases from V and 4 bases from J, leaving 4 bases between. The length of the CDR3 is 10 residues. CDR3 loop: CASGSDTQYF. CDR3 coding DNA: TGTGCCAGCGGATCAGATACGCAGTATTTT.

The V and J genes are TRBV24-1 and TRBJ1-4; possibly TRBD1 for D (6 bases). This CDR3 has 16 amino acids. Trimming left V 4 bases short and J 8 bases short, with 19 bases between. Germline lookup yields CDR1 KGHDR and CDR2 SFDVKD. CDR3 region: CATSDRNRDGVEKLFF. DNA for the CDR3: TGTGCCACCAGTGACCGGAACAGGGACGGAGTCGAAAAACTGTTTTTT.

J is TRBJ1-1 and V is TRBV4-1, with D perhaps matching TRBD1 (5 bases). V was pared by 1 base and J by 4 bases, with 13 bases between. The CDR3 length is 15 residues. CDR1 is MGHRA and CDR2 is YSYEKL in the germline V gene. CDR3 protein: CASSQAADRGTEAFF. In nucleotides, the CDR3 is TGCGCCAGCAGCCAAGCCGCAGATAGGGGCACTGAAGCTTTCTTT.

The V gene is TRBV25-1, the J gene TRBJ1-6, with D unclear. CDR1 MGHDK and CDR2 SYGVNS come from the germline V gene. The V gene lost 6 bases and the J gene lost 11 bases, with 17 bases spanning the gap. CDR3 length equals 14 residues. The CDR3 protein is CASRSGNTWTPLHF. CDR3 sequence (DNA): TGTGCCAGCAGGTCGGGGAACACATGGACACCCCTCCACTTT.

The rearrangement links TRBV2 to TRBJ1-1; 7 nucleotides align to TRBD1. The V gene's germline CDR1 is SNHLY and CDR2 FYNNEI. There are 13 residues in the CDR3. Germline trimming cut 6 bases from V and 7 bases from J; bases unmatched to any gene: 8. As DNA, the CDR3 is TGTGCCAGCAGGTACCAGGGGGAGTATGAAGCTTTCTTT. Its protein product is CASRYQGEYEAFF.

The V gene is TRBV6-4, the J gene TRBJ2-1; D gene ambiguous. Germline loops: CDR1 MRHNA, CDR2 SNTAGT. V lost 0 bases, J lost 10 bases, and 10 bases lay in between. This CDR3 has 13 residues. The chain's CDR3 is CASSDSGEQEQFF. In nucleotides, the CDR3 is TGTGCCAGCAGTGACTCAGGAGAGCAAGAGCAGTTCTTC.

The V call is TRBV2, the J call TRBJ2-1; D is possibly TRBD2 (6 bases). Germline V gene data show CDR1 as SNHLY and CDR2 as FYNNEI. Trimming took 7 bases from V and 7 from J, leaving 8 bases between them. CDR3 length: 11 residues. This CDR3 reads CASIGGNEQFF. The CDR3 coding sequence is TGTGCCAGCATAGGAGGGAATGAGCAGTTCTTC.